The rows below give T cell receptor beta chains drawn from one sample of a study of Ad26.COV2.S vaccination and SARS-CoV-2 variants. Clones were read by immunoSEQ multiplex PCR, and TCRdb kept only the in-frame ones, dropping some. The profile shows some 390,000 clones, over 75% of them singletons. The specimen comprised peripheral blood, sampled in a trial of Ad26.COV2.S vaccine versus placebo. The source is a person aged 18-60 years who received the Ad26.COV2.S COVID-19 vaccine or a placebo. Each CDR3 is given with its conserved first and last residue. The D gene is left open where the match is weak. Expanded clones get a size class; other rows say once, few or many, or leave the size out.

j_gene,d_gene,abundance,v_gene,CDR3nt,CDR3aa
TRBJ2-7,TRBD2,NA,TRBV2,TGTGCCAGCAGTGCCGGACTAGCGGGAGCAACCAGCTCCTACGAGCAGTACTTC,CASSAGLAGATSSYEQYF
TRBJ1-6,NA,NA,TRBV7-9,TGTGCCAGCAGCTTAGTGGGGGGACAACCACCCCTCCACTTT,CASSLVGGQPPLHF
TRBJ1-1,NA,NA,TRBV6-6,TGTGCCAGCAGCCCCGACGGGATGGTCCCTGAAGCTTTCTTT,CASSPDGMVPEAFF
TRBJ1-3,NA,once,TRBV3-1/TRBV3-2,TGTGCCAGCAGCCAAGAAGACGACACCATATATTTT,CASSQEDDTIYF
TRBJ1-2,TRBD1,NA,TRBV3-1/TRBV3-2,TGTGCCAGCAGCCATGGACAGGGCGGCTACACCTTC,CASSHGQGGYTF
TRBJ2-2,NA,NA,TRBV7-6,TGTGCCAGCAGCGCAACTAGTTCTTGGACCGGGGAGCTGTTTTTT,CASSATSSWTGELFF
TRBJ2-1,TRBD2,NA,TRBV9,TGTGCCAGCAGCGTAGAAGCTAGCGGGAGAGTTGAGCAGTTCTTC,CASSVEASGRVEQFF
TRBJ1-5,TRBD1,NA,TRBV19,TGTGCCAGTAATAGGGACAGAATTGTCAATCAGCCCCAGCATTTT,CASNRDRIVNQPQHF
TRBJ2-7,NA,NA,TRBV28,TGTGCCAGCAGTATGTGGATGTCAGTCCACTACGAGCAGTACTTC,CASSMWMSVHYEQYF
TRBJ2-3,TRBD1,NA,TRBV24-1,TGTGCCACCAGTGAAGGGGACAGGAGGACAGATACGCAGTATTTT,CATSEGDRRTDTQYF
TRBJ1-3,NA,NA,TRBV5-1,TGCGCCAGCAGCTCCCAAGCGGGGGATTTCTCTGGAAACACCATATATTTT,CASSSQAGDFSGNTIYF
TRBJ2-1,NA,NA,TRBV7-3,TGTGCCAGCAGCCCAGGAGGGCCCCAGGACGAGCAGTTCTTC,CASSPGGPQDEQFF
TRBJ2-1,TRBD2,NA,TRBV11-2,TGTGCCAGCAGGACTAGCGGGAGGAGGGAAAATGAGCAGTTCTTC,CASRTSGRRENEQFF
TRBJ1-2,NA,NA,TRBV28,TGTGCCAGCAGTTTGGGTGGCAACTATGGCTACACCTTC,CASSLGGNYGYTF
TRBJ1-1,NA,NA,TRBV7-3,TGTGCCAGCAGCTTAAATTCGGTAGCTTTAGGGACTGAAGCTTTCTTT,CASSLNSVALGTEAFF
TRBJ2-1,TRBD2,NA,TRBV5-1,TGCGCCAGCAGCCTGGAGGGGACTAGAAGTAATGAGCAGTTCTTC,CASSLEGTRSNEQFF
TRBJ2-7,NA,NA,TRBV7-8,TGTGCCAGCAGCTTAGTTGGGTACGGGTACGAGCAGTACTTC,CASSLVGYGYEQYF
TRBJ1-4,NA,NA,TRBV4-3,TGCGCCAGCAGCTTTACAGGTGGTAATGAAAAACTGTTTTTT,CASSFTGGNEKLFF
TRBJ2-3,TRBD2,NA,TRBV30,TGTGCCTGGAGTGTACGGGGGGGAACAGATACGCAGTATTTT,CAWSVRGGTDTQYF
TRBJ2-5,TRBD1,NA,TRBV6-5,TGTGCCAGCAGTTACGGGACAGGGTGGGGAGAGACCCAGTACTTC,CASSYGTGWGETQYF
TRBJ2-2,NA,NA,TRBV2,TGTGCCAGCAGTATCTCTCGTCCGGGACTTTACACCGGGGAGCTGTTTTTT,CASSISRPGLYTGELFF
TRBJ2-5,TRBD1,NA,TRBV11-3,TGTGCCAGCAGCCCGCGACAGGGCCAAGAGACCCAGTACTTC,CASSPRQGQETQYF
TRBJ2-2,TRBD2,NA,TRBV5-1,TGCGCCAGCAGCTTGGTGGGGACTAGTGCGACCGGGGAGCTGTTTTTT,CASSLVGTSATGELFF
TRBJ2-5,TRBD1,NA,TRBV7-7,TGTGCTAGCAGCCCGGACAGGGTGGTACAGACCCAGTACTTC,CASSPDRVVQTQYF
TRBJ2-2,NA,once,TRBV7-3,TGTGCCAGCAGCTTAATGGGGACGGGCGCGAACACCGGGGAGCTGTTTTTT,CASSLMGTGANTGELFF
TRBJ1-3,TRBD1,NA,TRBV5-4,TGTGCCAGCAGCCCAGGACAGGTAAACTCTGGAAACACCATATATTTT,CASSPGQVNSGNTIYF
TRBJ2-7,NA,NA,TRBV14,TGTGCCAGCAGCCAAGAGCGGGGATCTCGACAGAGGGGCCCAATTTCCTACGAGCAGTACTTC,CASSQERGSRQRGPISYEQYF
TRBJ2-1,TRBD2,few,TRBV4-3,TGCGCCAGCAGCCGTAGCGGGGGGAACAATGAGCAGTTCTTC,CASSRSGGNNEQFF
TRBJ2-7,NA,NA,TRBV6-2/TRBV6-3,TGTGCCAGCAGTTACGGATTATCCTACGAGCAGTACTTC,CASSYGLSYEQYF
TRBJ2-7,NA,few,TRBV9,TGTGCCAGCAGCGCTTGGGACTTTTCCTACGAGCAGTACTTC,CASSAWDFSYEQYF
TRBJ1-2,NA,NA,TRBV20-1,TGCAGTGCTAGTTGGGGCTATGGCTACACCTTC,CSASWGYGYTF
TRBJ1-5,NA,NA,TRBV30,TGTGCCTGGAGTGAGGGTCTTATCGGGGGACAGCCCCAGCATTTT,CAWSEGLIGGQPQHF
TRBJ2-1,TRBD1,NA,TRBV23-1,TGCGCCAGCACGTTTCCCGGACAGGGGGCTGACCATTTACACTACAATGAGCAGTTCTTC,CASTFPGQGADHLHYNEQFF
TRBJ2-1,NA,once,TRBV28,TGTGCCAGCAGTTTATCGTTGGGGGCCTCCGACAATGAGCAGTTCTTC,CASSLSLGASDNEQFF
TRBJ1-1,TRBD1,NA,TRBV7-3,TGTGCCAGCAGCCCCGGGACAGGAGCCATGAACACTGAAGCTTTCTTT,CASSPGTGAMNTEAFF
TRBJ2-7,NA,NA,TRBV4-1,TGCGCCAGCAGCCAACCTGATCGATCGGGACCCGGGATGTACGAGCAGTACTTC,CASSQPDRSGPGMYEQYF
TRBJ1-3,NA,NA,TRBV5-4,TGTGCCAGCAGCTCAGACAGCTACTCTGGAAACACCATATATTTT,CASSSDSYSGNTIYF
TRBJ1-2,NA,NA,TRBV3-1/TRBV3-2,TGTGCCAGCAGCCAAAGCGGAGCGGCACACTATGGCTACACCTTC,CASSQSGAAHYGYTF
TRBJ2-3,NA,few,TRBV12-3/TRBV12-4,TGTGCCAGCAGCGGAGACACAGATACGCAGTATTTT,CASSGDTDTQYF
TRBJ1-1,NA,NA,TRBV19,TGTGCCAGTAGTATAGGGGTCCGGAACACTGAAGCTTTCTTT,CASSIGVRNTEAFF
TRBJ2-3,TRBD1,NA,TRBV7-3,TGTGCCAGCAGCCCAGGACAGGTCGTCACAGATACGCAGTATTTT,CASSPGQVVTDTQYF
TRBJ1-1,NA,NA,TRBV6-5,TGTGCCAGCAGATACAGGGTAAACACTGAAGCTTTCTTT,CASRYRVNTEAFF
TRBJ2-1,NA,NA,TRBV6-5,TGTGCCAGCAGGGCCCGGAACAATGAGCAGTTCTTC,CASRARNNEQFF
TRBJ1-2,NA,NA,TRBV2,TGTGCCAGCAGGATGGAGGACAACTATGGCTACACCTTC,CASRMEDNYGYTF
TRBJ2-7,TRBD2,few,TRBV6-2/TRBV6-3,TGTGCCAGCAGTTACCGGACTAGCGGGACCTACGAGCAGTACTTC,CASSYRTSGTYEQYF
TRBJ1-5,NA,NA,TRBV6-1,TGTGCCAGCAGTCACAGGGAGACCAGAGGGCCCCAGCATTTT,CASSHRETRGPQHF
TRBJ2-7,TRBD2,NA,TRBV28,TGTGCCAGCAGTTCCCTAGCGGGAGGGATTACCTACGAGCAGTACTTC,CASSSLAGGITYEQYF
TRBJ2-7,TRBD1,NA,TRBV7-9,TGTGCCAGCAGCATTACCTCCGGGACAGGAATCTCTGAGCAGTACTTC,CASSITSGTGISEQYF
TRBJ1-6,NA,NA,TRBV28,TGTGCCAGCAGTTCCCTATCGACAGCTTCACCCCTCCACTTT,CASSSLSTASPLHF
TRBJ2-7,TRBD2,NA,TRBV5-1,TGCGCCAGCAGTTCCAGCGGGAAAGGCTACGAGCAGTACTTC,CASSSSGKGYEQYF
TRBJ1-2,NA,once,TRBV5-4,TGTGCCAGCAGCTTGGGGCCCGGATATGGCTACACCTTC,CASSLGPGYGYTF
TRBJ2-1,NA,NA,TRBV30,TGTGCCTGGAGTAGATCCTGGGGGGCCGAGCAGTTCTTC,CAWSRSWGAEQFF
TRBJ1-2,TRBD1,NA,TRBV29-1,TGCAGCGTTGAATTGCCCGGGACAGGGGACTATGGCTACACCTTC,CSVELPGTGDYGYTF
TRBJ2-7,NA,NA,TRBV29-1,TGCAGCGTTGCCAGGGCAGGGCGCGGGATCTACGAGCAGTACTTC,CSVARAGRGIYEQYF
TRBJ2-7,NA,NA,TRBV30,TGTGCCTGGAGTCGAGGGGGGAGCATCTGGTACGAGCAGTACTTC,CAWSRGGSIWYEQYF
TRBJ2-7,NA,NA,TRBV5-4,TGTGCCAGCAGCTTTCAAGCCTACGAGCAGTACTTC,CASSFQAYEQYF
TRBJ2-5,TRBD1,NA,TRBV18,TGTGCCAGCTCACTACTGGACAGGGTTGAGACCCAGTACTTC,CASSLLDRVETQYF
TRBJ1-5,TRBD1,NA,TRBV7-8,TGTGCCAGCAGCTTAGTCGGACAGGGGATCTATAGCAATCAGCCCCAGCATTTT,CASSLVGQGIYSNQPQHF
TRBJ1-4,NA,NA,TRBV20-1,TGCAGTGCTAGTGGGGCGGGGCCGGAAAAACTGTTTTTT,CSASGAGPEKLFF
TRBJ2-1,TRBD2,once,TRBV7-3,TGTGCCAGCAGCCTGGCCCTCGGACTAGGATACAATGAGCAGTTCTTC,CASSLALGLGYNEQFF